The 8 T cell receptor beta chains below were found in one sample sequenced in a study of CD8+ T cells in alopecia areata. Following RNA extraction, reverse transcription yielded cDNA that acted as the sequencing template. TCRdb keeps only in-frame clones here, not all; method: immunoSEQ multiplex PCR. Found here are roughly 120,000 clones, no singletons; the ten largest cover 15% to 20%. Material for sequencing was lesional skin. The receptors were gathered from a C3H/HeJ mouse with alopecia areata. MHC haplotype here: H2-k.

This clone turned up a few times. Gene names denote mouse genes. The sequence runs out 4 residues before the end of the CDR3; the remainder is reconstructed from the germline J gene. The J gene is TRBJ2-7, the V gene TRBV13-3; no reliable D call. The length of the CDR3 is 14 residues. Germline V gives CDR1 NNHDY, CDR2 SYVADS. The sequenced CDR3 bases are TGTGCCAGCAGTGATGACAGAGCATCTTAT. The encoded protein is CASSDDRASY. The whole CDR3 is CASSDDRASYEQYF.

As for this clone: Genes here carry mouse names. The read falls 4 residues short of the CDR3 end, and the missing part is taken from the germline J gene. This chain uses TRBV17 with TRBJ1-2, with 7 positions matching TRBD1. V shed 3 bases and J 2 bases; nucleotides not matched to a gene: 6. Germline V gene sequence: CDR1 MNHDT, CDR2 YYDKIL. This CDR3 has 15 residues. Partial CDR3 DNA: TGTGCTAGCAGTAGCCGTTTGGGACAGAACTCC. Translated, it gives CASSSRLGQNS. The whole CDR3 reads CASSSRLGQNSDYTF. Full variable domain (rest looked up from reference TRBV17 and TRBJ1-2): DTTVKQNPRYKLARVGKPVNLICSQTMNHDTMYWYQKKPNQAPKLLLFYYDKILNREADTFEKFQSSRPNNSFCSLYIGSAGLEYSAMYLCASSSRLGQNSDYTFGSGTRLLVI.

This clone has more than one count but fewer than ten. The listed genes are named as in mouse. The read ends 4 residues before the CDR3 terminus; that terminus is restored from the germline J gene. The chain carries TRBV16 and TRBJ2-7; TRBD2 matches 11 bases. The germline V gene encodes CDR1 SGHSA and CDR2 FRNQAP. The ends lost 1 base at V and 0 bases at J; junction bases unmatched: 2. This CDR3 spans 16 amino acids. This CDR3 is CASSLGTGGNSYEQYF. CDR3 bases read: TGTGCAAGCAGCTTAGGGACTGGGGGGAACTCCTAT.

A note on this clone: Here the gene names and germline are mouse. The read is 4 residues too short to cover the CDR3 end, so that end is filled in from the germline J gene. The chain joins TRBV13-3 to TRBJ2-7, with 10 bases matching TRBD1. The CDR3 runs to 14 residues. CDR1 is NNHDY, CDR2 SYVADS, per germline. This CDR3 reads CASSEGQGVYEQYF. CDR3 DNA, as far as it was read: TGTGCCAGCAGCGAAGGACAGGGGGTGTAT.

The sample holds a few counts of this clone. Gene names denote mouse genes. Coverage ceases 4 residues before the CDR3 finishes, and the germline J gene fills in the end. The chain carries TRBV19 and TRBJ2-7; weak D call: TRBD1 (5 bases). V was cut by 2 bases and J by 0 bases, with 9 bases left in between. Germline CDR1 reads FNHDT; CDR2 reads SITEND (reference sequence). The CDR3 is made up of 14 amino acids. CDR3 DNA, as far as it was read: TGTGCCAGCAGTATGACAGAAGGCTCCTAT. Residues: CASSMTEGSY. The entire CDR3 reads CASSMTEGSYEQYF.

On this clone: Gene names and germline refer to mouse. The missing CDR3 end, 4 residues past where the read stops, is filled in from the germline J gene. The V gene is TRBV13-3, the J gene TRBJ1-2; 8 bases map to TRBD1. This CDR3 comprises 14 residues. Germline CDR1 and CDR2: NNHDY and SYVADS. The sequenced CDR3 bases are TGTGCCAGCAGCGGTACAGGGGGGAGGTCC. This gives the protein CASSGTGGRS. The full CDR3 sequence reads CASSGTGGRSDYTF.

This clone was seen more than once but under ten times. The genes and germline here are from mouse. Read sequence stops 4 residues before the CDR3 end, and the germline J gene provides the missing end. The chain combines TRBV13-3 with TRBJ2-5, with D tentatively TRBD1 (6 bases). The germline V gene has CDR1 NNHDY and CDR2 SYVADS. With 0 bases removed from V and 0 bases from J, the gap between germline ends came to 11 bases. CDR3 length: 16 amino acids. CDR3 DNA, as far as it was read: TGTGCCAGCAGTGATGCAACAGGGAGTAACCAAGAC. Translation: CASSDATGSNQD. The entire CDR3 reads CASSDATGSNQDTQYF.

This clone was seen only a few times. Gene labels here are mouse ones. The read finishes 4 residues shy of the CDR3 end, and the germline J gene is used to complete it. J is TRBJ2-2 and V is TRBV26; 9 bases align to TRBD1. V was pared by 0 bases and J by 3 bases, with 2 bases of the junction left unmatched. Per germline, CDR1 KGHPV and CDR2 FQNQEV (reference sequence). The CDR3 extends over 16 amino acids. The CDR3 region is CASSLSRTGDTGQLYF. Incomplete CDR3 DNA: TGTGCCAGCAGTCTGTCCCGGACAGGGGACACCGGG.